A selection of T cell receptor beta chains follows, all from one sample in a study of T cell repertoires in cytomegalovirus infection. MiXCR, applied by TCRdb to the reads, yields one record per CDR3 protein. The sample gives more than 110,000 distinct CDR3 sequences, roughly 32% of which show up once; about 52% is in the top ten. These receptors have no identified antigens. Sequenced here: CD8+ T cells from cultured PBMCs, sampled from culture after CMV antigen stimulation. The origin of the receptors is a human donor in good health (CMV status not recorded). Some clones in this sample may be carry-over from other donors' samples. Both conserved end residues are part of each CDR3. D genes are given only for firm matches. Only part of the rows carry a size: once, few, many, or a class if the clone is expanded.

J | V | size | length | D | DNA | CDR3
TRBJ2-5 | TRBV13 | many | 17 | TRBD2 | TGTGCCAGCAGCCTCCTGAGGACAAGCGGGGGACAAGAGACCCAGTACTTC | CASSLLRTSGGQETQYF
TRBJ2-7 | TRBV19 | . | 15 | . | TGTGCCAGTAGTATAGCGGCAGGGGTCCACCACGAGCAGTACTTC | CASSIAAGVHHEQYF
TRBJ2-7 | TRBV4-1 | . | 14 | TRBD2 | TGCGCCAGCAGCCAGCGGACTAGCGGATACGAGCAGTACTTC | CASSQRTSGYEQYF
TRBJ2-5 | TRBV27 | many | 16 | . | TGTGCCAGCAGCCCCCGGCCGGGGGGCCTACAAGAGACCCAGTACTTC | CASSPRPGGLQETQYF
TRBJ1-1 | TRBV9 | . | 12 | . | TGTGCCAGCAGCCCACCGGTATCTGAAGCTTTCTTT | CASSPPVSEAFF
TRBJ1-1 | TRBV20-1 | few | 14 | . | TGCAGTGCTAGAGGAATGGATGATGGGACTGAAGCTTTCTTT | CSARGMDDGTEAFF
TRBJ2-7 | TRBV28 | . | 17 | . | TGTGCCAGCAGTACTATCATCGACAATCAGGGGTCCTACGAGCAGTACTTC | CASSTIIDNQGSYEQYF
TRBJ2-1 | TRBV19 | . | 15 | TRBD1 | TGTGCCAGTACCTGGGAGGACAGGGGGTACAATGAGCAGTTCTTC | CASTWEDRGYNEQFF
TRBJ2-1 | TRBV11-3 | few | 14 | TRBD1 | TGTGCCAGCAGCCCGACGGGACAGCCTTCTGAGCAGTTCTTC | CASSPTGQPSEQFF
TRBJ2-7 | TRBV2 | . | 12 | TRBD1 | TGTGCCAGCAGGACAGGGGTCTACGAGCAGTACTTC | CASRTGVYEQYF
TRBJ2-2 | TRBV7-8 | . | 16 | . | TGTGCCAGCAGCTCCCGTCGCACAGAGATCACCGGGGAGCTGTTTTTT | CASSSRRTEITGELFF
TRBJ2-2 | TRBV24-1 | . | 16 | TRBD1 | TGTGCCACCAGTGATTTACAGGGGGCAAGGGCCGGGGAGCTGTTTTTT | CATSDLQGARAGELFF
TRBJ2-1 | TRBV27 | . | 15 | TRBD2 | TGTGCCAGCAGCCTTGGGGGCGGGGGGGCCGTTGAGCAGTTCTTC | CASSLGGGGAVEQFF
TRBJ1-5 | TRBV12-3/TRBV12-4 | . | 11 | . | TGTGCCAGCAGTTTCAATCAGCCCCAGCATTTT | CASSFNQPQHF
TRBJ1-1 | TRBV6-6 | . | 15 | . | TGTGCCAGCCGTTACTCGGGGACTAGTAGGACTGAAGCTTTCTTT | CASRYSGTSRTEAFF
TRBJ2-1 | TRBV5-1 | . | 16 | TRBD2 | TGCGCCAGCAGCTTCGGACTAGCGGGGCAATACAACGAGCAGTTCTTC | CASSFGLAGQYNEQFF
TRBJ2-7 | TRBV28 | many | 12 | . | TGTGCCAGCAGCTCGGGGTTTTCCGAGCAGTACTTC | CASSSGFSEQYF
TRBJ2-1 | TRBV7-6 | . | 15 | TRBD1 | TGTGCCAGCAGCGACCTCCTGACAGGGGAGAATGAGCAGTTCTTC | CASSDLLTGENEQFF
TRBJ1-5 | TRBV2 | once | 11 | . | TGTGCCAGCGGTGGTAGTCAGCCCCAGCATTTT | CASGGSQPQHF
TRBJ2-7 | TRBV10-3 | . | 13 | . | TGTGCCATCACCCGGGACGCCACCTACGAGCAGTACTTC | CAITRDATYEQYF
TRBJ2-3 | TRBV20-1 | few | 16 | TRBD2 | TGCAGTGCTTCACGCCCCGGACTAGCGGGGCTAGATACGCAGTATTTT | CSASRPGLAGLDTQYF
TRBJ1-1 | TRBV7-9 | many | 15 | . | TGTGCCAGCAGCACCTCTCGACGGGGGAACGCTGAAGCTTTCTTT | CASSTSRRGNAEAFF
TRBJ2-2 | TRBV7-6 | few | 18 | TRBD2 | TGTGCCAGCAGCTTAGCGCAAAGGGACTACCGGAACACCGGGGAGCTGTTTTTT | CASSLAQRDYRNTGELFF
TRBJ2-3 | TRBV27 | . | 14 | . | TGTGCCAGCAGTTTACAGATTAGCACAGATACGCAGTATTTT | CASSLQISTDTQYF
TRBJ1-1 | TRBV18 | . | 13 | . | TGTGCCAGCTCACCACGTGGGGAGCCTGAAGCTTTCTTT | CASSPRGEPEAFF
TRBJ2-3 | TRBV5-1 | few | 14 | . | TGCGCCAGCAGCTTGGTTCTAGTCACAGATACGCAGTATTTT | CASSLVLVTDTQYF
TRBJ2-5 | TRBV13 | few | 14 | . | TGTGCCAGCAGCCCAATCGACAGGCAAGAGACCCAGTACTTC | CASSPIDRQETQYF
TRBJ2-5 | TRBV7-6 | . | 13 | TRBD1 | TGTGCCAGCAGCTCGGGACAGGGGGGGACCCAGTACTTC | CASSSGQGGTQYF
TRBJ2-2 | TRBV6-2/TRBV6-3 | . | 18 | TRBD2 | TGTGCCAGCATTCCGACTAGCGGGGGGACCAGGAACACCGGGGAGCTGTTTTTT | CASIPTSGGTRNTGELFF
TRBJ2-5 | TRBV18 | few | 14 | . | TGTGCCAGCTCACCACCGGACCGAAAAGAGACCCAGTACTTC | CASSPPDRKETQYF
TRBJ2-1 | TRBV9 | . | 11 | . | TGTGCCAGTTCGACGCACCCCGCCCCGTTCTTC | CASSTHPAPFF
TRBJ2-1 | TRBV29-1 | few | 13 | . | TGCAGCGGAAGACAGAACTACGACAATGAGCAGTTCTTC | CSGRQNYDNEQFF
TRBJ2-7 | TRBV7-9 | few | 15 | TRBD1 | TGTGCCAGCAGCCAAGGGACAGGGGGCATGTACGAGCAGTACTTC | CASSQGTGGMYEQYF
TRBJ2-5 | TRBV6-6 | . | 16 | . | TGTGCCAGCAGTTACGAATGGACCGAGGTGCAAGAGACCCAGTACTTC | CASSYEWTEVQETQYF
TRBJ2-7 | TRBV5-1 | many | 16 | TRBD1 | TGCGCCAGCAGCCCCGGGACAGGGCCTCTAGCAACCGAGCAGTACTTC | CASSPGTGPLATEQYF
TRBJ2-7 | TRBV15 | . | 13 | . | TGTGCCACAGGGGGGGACCTTGCCTACGAGCAGTACTTC | CATGGDLAYEQYF
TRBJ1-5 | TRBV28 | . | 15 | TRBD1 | TGTGCCAGCCTTATAAAGACAGGGGGAAATCTTCCCCAGCATTTT | CASLIKTGGNLPQHF
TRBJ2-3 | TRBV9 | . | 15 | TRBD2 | TGTGCCAGCAGCGTTCGCGGGGGGACGACAGATACGCAGTATTTT | CASSVRGGTTDTQYF
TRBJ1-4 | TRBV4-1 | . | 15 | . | TGCGCCAGCAGCCAACCCACAGGGTTTCGGGAAAAACTGTTTTTT | CASSQPTGFREKLFF
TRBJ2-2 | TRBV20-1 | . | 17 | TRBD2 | TGCAGTGCTAGAGATCTTTCCCTAGCGGGGGGTTCGGGGGAGCTGTTTTTT | CSARDLSLAGGSGELFF
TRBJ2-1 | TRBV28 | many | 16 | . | TGTGCCAGCAGTCCGGACAGTGGGAGCTCCTACAATGAGCAGTTCTTC | CASSPDSGSSYNEQFF
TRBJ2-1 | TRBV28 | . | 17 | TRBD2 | TGTGCCAGCAGTCCCTCACGGACTAGCGGGGGTCCCGATGAGCAGTTCTTC | CASSPSRTSGGPDEQFF
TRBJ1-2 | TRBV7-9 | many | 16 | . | TGTGCCAGCAGCTTAGCGCTCTCGGACAGCCTGTATGGCTACACCTTC | CASSLALSDSLYGYTF
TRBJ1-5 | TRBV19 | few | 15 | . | TGTGCCAGTAGTGGCCACGGGGGTAGCAATCAGCCCCAGCATTTT | CASSGHGGSNQPQHF
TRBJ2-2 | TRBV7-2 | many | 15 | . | TGTGCCAGCAGCTTAGTTGTCGGGAACGCCGGGGAGCTGTTTTTT | CASSLVVGNAGELFF
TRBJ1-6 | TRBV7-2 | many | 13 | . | TGTGCCAGCAGCTCAGGCGGCACGTCACCCCTCCACTTT | CASSSGGTSPLHF
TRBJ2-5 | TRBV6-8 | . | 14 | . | TGTGCCAGCAGTGTTGGGGGGAATGGAGAGACCCAGTACTTC | CASSVGGNGETQYF
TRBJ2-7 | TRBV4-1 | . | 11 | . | TGCGCCAGCAGCCCAGGGGTCGAGCAGTACTTC | CASSPGVEQYF
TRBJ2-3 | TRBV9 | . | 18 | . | TGTGCCAGCAGCGTAGATCTCACCGGGACGATAAGCACAGATACGCAGTATTTT | CASSVDLTGTISTDTQYF
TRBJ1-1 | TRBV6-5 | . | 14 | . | TGTGCCGGCAGTTACCAGGGACCGAACACTGAAGCTTTCTTT | CAGSYQGPNTEAFF
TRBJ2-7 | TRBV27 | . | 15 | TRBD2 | TGTGCCAGCGGGCTGACTAGCGGGGGACACTACGAGCAGTACTTC | CASGLTSGGHYEQYF
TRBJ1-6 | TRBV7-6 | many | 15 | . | TGTGCCAGCAGCTTAGGGACTAACGGCAATTCACCCCTCCACTTT | CASSLGTNGNSPLHF
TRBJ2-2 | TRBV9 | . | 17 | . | TGTGCCAGCAGAGGAAAAGACAGACTGCCTAACACCGGGGAGCTGTTTTTT | CASRGKDRLPNTGELFF